This TCR beta chain was recorded in a study of OX40 agonist ivuxolimab in advanced cancers. Study overall: Previous treatment with anti-PD-1, anti-PD-L1 or anti-CTLA-4 therapy was allowed; 35% to 50% had received some.

Autoimmune disease history or systemic immunosuppression barred patients. Repertoires were generated with immunoSEQ multiplex PCR, while TCRdb's copy carries only in-frame clones and drops some. The repertoire holds more than 45,000 clones, with approximately 84% as singletons. This TCR came from an adult with an advanced solid tumor such as melanoma, head and neck, liver or kidney cancer. The specimen was CD4+ or CD8+ T cells sorted from blood, collected in a trial of the OX40 agonist ivuxolimab.

Written as DNA, the CDR3 is TGTGCCAGCAGCCCGAGATATAGCAATCAGCCCCAGCATTTT. It translates to CASSPRYSNQPQHF. This chain connects TRBV5-8 to TRBJ1-5; no clear D. The germline V and J ends were trimmed by 4 bases and 0 bases, with 8 bases remaining between them. The CDR3 contains 14 residues. Germline CDR1 SGHTS, CDR2 YDEGEE.